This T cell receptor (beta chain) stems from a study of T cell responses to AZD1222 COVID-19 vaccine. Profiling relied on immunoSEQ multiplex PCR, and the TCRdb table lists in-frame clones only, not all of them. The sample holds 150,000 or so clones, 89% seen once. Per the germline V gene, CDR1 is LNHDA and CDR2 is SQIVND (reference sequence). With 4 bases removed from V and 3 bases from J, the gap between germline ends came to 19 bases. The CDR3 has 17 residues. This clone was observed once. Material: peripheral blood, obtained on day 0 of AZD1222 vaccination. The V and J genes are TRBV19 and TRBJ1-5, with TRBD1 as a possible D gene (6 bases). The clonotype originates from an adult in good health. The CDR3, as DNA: TGTGCCAGTAGTACTTTGCTCTTCCGGGACACCAATCAGCCCCAGCATTTT. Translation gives CASSTLLFRDTNQPQHF.